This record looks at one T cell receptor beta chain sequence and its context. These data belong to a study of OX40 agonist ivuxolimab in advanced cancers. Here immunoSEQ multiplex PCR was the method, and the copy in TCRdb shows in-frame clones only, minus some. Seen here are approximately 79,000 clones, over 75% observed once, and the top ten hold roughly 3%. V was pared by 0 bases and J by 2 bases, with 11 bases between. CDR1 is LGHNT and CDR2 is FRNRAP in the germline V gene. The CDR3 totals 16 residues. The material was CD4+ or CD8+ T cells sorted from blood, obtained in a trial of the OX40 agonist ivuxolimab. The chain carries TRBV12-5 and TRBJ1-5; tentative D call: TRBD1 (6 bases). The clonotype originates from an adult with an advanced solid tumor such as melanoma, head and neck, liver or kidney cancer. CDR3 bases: TGTGCTAGTGGTTTGGTAGGGGGAAGCGGCAATCAGCCCCAGCATTTT. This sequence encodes CASGLVGGSGNQPQHF.